This T cell receptor (beta chain) was sequenced during a study of blood T cell repertoires in COVID-19. It was during active infection that Seattle patients were enrolled and then longitudinally followed. TCRdb keeps only in-frame clones here, not all; method: immunoSEQ multiplex PCR. The sample includes about 200,000 clones, 82% of them seen just once. The clonotype originates from a woman in her sixties or seventies with COVID-19, enrolled during active disease. The sample was peripheral blood.

The CDR3 loop is CASSSTGTRQETQYF. The CDR3 coding sequence is TGTGCCAGCAGCTCCACCGGGACTAGACAAGAGACCCAGTACTTC. V usage is TRBV7-6 and J usage is TRBJ2-5, with 8 bases that match TRBD2. Germline lookup yields CDR1 SGHVS and CDR2 FNYEAQ. V gave up 4 bases and J gave up 2 bases; unmatched junction bases: 6. CDR3 length equals 15 residues. The whole variable domain, filled in from reference TRBV7-6 and TRBJ2-5, reads GAGVSQSPRYKVTKRGQDVALRCDPISGHVSLYWYRQALGQGPEFLTYFNYEAQQDKSGLPNDRFSAERPEGSISTLTIQRTEQRDSAMYRCASSSTGTRQETQYFGPGTRLLVL.